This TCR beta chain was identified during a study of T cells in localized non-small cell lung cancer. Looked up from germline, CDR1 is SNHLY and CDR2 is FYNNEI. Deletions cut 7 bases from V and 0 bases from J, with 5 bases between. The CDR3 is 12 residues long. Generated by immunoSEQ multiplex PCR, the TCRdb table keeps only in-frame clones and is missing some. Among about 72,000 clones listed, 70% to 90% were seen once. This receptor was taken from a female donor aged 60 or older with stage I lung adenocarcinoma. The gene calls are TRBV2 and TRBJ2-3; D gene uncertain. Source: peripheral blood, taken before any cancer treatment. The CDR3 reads CASKGSTDTQYF. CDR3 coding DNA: TGTGCCAGCAAGGGTAGCACAGATACGCAGTATTTT.